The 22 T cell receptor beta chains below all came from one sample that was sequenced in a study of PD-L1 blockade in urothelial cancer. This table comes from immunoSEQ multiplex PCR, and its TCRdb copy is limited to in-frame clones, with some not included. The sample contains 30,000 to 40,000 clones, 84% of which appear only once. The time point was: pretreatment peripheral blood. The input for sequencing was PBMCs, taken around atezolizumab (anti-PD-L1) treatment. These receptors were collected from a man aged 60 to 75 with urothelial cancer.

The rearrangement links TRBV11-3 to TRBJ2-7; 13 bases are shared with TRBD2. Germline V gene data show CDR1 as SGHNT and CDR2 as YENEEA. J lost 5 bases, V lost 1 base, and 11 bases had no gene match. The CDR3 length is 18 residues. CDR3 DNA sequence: TGTGCCAGCAGCTTAGGGGACCGACTAGCGGGAGGAGGGGACGAGCAGTACTTC. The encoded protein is CASSLGDRLAGGGDEQYF.

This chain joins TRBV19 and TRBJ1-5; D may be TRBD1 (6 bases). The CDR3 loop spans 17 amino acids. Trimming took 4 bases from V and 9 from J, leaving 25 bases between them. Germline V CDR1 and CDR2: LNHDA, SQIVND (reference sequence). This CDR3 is CASSNYSDWTATWPQHF. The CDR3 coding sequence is TGTGCCAGTAGTAACTACTCTGACTGGACAGCTACGTGGCCCCAGCATTTT.

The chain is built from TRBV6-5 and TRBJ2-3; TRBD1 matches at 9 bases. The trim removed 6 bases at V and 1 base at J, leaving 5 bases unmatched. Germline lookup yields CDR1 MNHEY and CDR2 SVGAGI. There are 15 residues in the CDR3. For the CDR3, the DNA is TGTGCCAGCAGCCCAAGGACAGGGGGCACAGATACGCAGTATTTT. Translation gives CASSPRTGGTDTQYF.

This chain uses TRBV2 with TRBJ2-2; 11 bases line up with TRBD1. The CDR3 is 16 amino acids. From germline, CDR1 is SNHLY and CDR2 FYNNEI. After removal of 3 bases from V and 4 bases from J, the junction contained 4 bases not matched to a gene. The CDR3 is CASSDPGQGVTGELFF. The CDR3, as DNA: TGTGCCAGCAGTGACCCGGGACAGGGGGTCACCGGGGAGCTGTTTTTT. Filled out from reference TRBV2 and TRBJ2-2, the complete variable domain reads EPEVTQTPSHQVTQMGQEVILRCVPISNHLYFYWYRQILGQKVEFLVSFYNNEISEKSEIFDDQFSVERPDGSNFTLKIRSTKLEDSAMYFCASSDPGQGVTGELFFGEGSRLTVL.

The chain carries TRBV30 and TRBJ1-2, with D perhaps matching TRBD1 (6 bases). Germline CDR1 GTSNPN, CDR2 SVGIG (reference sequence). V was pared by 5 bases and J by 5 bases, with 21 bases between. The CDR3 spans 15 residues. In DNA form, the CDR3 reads TGTGCCTGGGCACTGGGACACCAGCAGCCTTATGGCTACACCTTC. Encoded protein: CAWALGHQQPYGYTF.

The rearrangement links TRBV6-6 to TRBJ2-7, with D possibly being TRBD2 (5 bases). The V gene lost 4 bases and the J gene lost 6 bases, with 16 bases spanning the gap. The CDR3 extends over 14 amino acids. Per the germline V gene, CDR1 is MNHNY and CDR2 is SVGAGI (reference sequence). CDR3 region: CASSSTSSSFEQYF. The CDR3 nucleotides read TGTGCCAGCAGTTCCACTAGTTCGAGTTTCGAGCAGTACTTC.

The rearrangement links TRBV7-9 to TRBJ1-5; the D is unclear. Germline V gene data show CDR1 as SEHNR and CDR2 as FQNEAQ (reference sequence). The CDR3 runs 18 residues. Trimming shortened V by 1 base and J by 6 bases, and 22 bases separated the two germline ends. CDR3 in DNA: TGTGCCAGCAGCTTAGTATCCGGGTCCTCTGGCAATGTTCAGCCCCAGCATTTT. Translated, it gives CASSLVSGSSGNVQPQHF.

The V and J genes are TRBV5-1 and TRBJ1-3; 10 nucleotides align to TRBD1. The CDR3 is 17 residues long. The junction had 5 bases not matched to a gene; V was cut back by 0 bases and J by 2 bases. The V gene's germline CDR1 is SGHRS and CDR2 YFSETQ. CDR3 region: CASSLDGTGVAGNTIYF. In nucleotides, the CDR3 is TGCGCCAGCAGCTTGGACGGGACAGGGGTTGCTGGAAACACCATATATTTT. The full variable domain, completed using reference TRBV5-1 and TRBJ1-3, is KAGVTQTPRYLIKTRGQQVTLSCSPISGHRSVSWYQQTPGQGLQFLFEYFSETQRNKGNFPGRFSGRQFSNSRSEMNVSTLELGDSALYLCASSLDGTGVAGNTIYFGEGSWLTVV.

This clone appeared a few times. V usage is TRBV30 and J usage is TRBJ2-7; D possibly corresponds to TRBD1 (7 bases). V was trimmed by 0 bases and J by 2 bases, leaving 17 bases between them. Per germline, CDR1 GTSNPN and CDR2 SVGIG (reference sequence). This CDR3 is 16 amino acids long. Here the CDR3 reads CAWSVRGTDSTYEQYF. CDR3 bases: TGTGCCTGGAGTGTACGGGGGACAGATTCTACCTACGAGCAGTACTTC.

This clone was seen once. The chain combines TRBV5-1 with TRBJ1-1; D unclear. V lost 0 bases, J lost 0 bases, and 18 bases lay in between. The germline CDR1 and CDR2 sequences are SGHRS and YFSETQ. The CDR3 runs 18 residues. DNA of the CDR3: TGCGCCAGCAGCTTGGCCCTGCCGGGATTAGGAATGAACACTGAAGCTTTCTTT. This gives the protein CASSLALPGLGMNTEAFF.

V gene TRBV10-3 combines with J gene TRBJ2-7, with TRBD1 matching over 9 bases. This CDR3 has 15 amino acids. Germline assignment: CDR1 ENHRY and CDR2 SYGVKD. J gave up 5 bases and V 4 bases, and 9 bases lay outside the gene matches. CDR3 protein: CAISGFTTGGDEQYF. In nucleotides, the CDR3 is TGTGCCATCAGTGGGTTCACTACAGGGGGCGACGAGCAGTACTTC.

For the CDR3, the DNA is TGTGCCAGCAGCCCAATGGCCCGAGGATCTAATGAAAAACTGTTTTTT. This encodes CASSPMARGSNEKLFF. The chain employs TRBV7-2 and TRBJ1-4; D unclear. There are 16 residues in the CDR3. Germline values: CDR1 SGHTA, CDR2 FQGNSA. The germline V and J ends were trimmed by 5 bases and 3 bases, with 16 bases remaining between them.

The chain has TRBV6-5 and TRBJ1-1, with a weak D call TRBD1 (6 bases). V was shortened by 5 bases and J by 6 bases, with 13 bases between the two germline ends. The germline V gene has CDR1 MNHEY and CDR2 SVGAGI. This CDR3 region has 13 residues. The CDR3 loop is CASSGAGDPEAFF. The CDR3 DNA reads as TGTGCCAGCAGTGGGGCAGGGGACCCTGAAGCTTTCTTT.

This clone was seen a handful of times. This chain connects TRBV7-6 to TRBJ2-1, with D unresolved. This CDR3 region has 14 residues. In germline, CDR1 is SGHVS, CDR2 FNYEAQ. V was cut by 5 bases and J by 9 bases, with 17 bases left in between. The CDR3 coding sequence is TGTGCCAGCAGCCTGTCCCCCGTTACCGGTGAGCAGTTCTTC. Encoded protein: CASSLSPVTGEQFF.

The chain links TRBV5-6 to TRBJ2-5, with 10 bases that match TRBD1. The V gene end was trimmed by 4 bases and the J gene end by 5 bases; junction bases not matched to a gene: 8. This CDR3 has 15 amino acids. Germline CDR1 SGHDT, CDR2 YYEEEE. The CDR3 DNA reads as TGTGCCAGCAGCCGCCGGACAGGGGGGACTGAGACCCAGTACTTC. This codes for CASSRRTGGTETQYF. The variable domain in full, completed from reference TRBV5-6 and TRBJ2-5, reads DAGVTQSPTHLIKTRGQQVTLRCSPKSGHDTVSWYQQALGQGPQFIFQYYEEEERQRGNFPDRFSGHQFPNYSSELNVNALLLGDSALYLCASSRRTGGTETQYFGPGTRLLVL.

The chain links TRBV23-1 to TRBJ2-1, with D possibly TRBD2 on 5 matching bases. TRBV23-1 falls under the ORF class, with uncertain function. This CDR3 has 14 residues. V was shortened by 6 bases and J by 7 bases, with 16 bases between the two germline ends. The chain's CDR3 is CASSLDSCGNEQFF. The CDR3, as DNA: TGCGCCAGCAGCCTTGACTCCTGCGGGAATGAGCAGTTCTTC.

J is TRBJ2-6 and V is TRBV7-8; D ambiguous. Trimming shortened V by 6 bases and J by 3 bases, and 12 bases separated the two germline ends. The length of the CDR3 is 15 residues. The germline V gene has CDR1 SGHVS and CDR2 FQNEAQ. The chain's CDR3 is CASRPNTFGANVLTF. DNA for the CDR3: TGTGCCAGCAGACCCAACACCTTTGGGGCCAACGTCCTGACTTTC.

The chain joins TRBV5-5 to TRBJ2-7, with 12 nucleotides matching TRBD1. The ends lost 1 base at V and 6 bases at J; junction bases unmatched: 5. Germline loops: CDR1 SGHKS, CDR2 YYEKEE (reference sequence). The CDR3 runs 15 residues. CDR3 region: CASSLWDRGLSEQYF. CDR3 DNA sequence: TGTGCCAGCAGCTTGTGGGACAGGGGGCTTTCCGAGCAGTACTTC.

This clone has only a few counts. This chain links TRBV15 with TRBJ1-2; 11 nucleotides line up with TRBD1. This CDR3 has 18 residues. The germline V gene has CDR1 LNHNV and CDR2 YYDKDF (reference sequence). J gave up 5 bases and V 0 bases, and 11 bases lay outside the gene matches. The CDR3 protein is CATSRDWPGQGAGYGYTF. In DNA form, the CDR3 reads TGTGCCACCAGCAGAGATTGGCCCGGACAGGGGGCTGGGTATGGCTACACCTTC.

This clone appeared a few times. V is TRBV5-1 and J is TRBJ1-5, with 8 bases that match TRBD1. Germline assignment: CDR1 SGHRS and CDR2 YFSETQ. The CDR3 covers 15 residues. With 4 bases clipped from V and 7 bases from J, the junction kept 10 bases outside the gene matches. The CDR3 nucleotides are TGCGCCAGCAGCGCGGGGACAGGCCAAGCCCAGCCCCAGCATTTT. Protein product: CASSAGTGQAQPQHF.

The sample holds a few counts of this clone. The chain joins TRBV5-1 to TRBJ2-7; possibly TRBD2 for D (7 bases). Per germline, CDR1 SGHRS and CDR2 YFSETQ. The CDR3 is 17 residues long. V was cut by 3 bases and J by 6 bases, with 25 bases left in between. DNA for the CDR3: TGCGCCAGCAGCTCTTCCAGGGGCGGGAGTAGGACTAGCGAGCAGTACTTC. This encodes CASSSSRGGSRTSEQYF.

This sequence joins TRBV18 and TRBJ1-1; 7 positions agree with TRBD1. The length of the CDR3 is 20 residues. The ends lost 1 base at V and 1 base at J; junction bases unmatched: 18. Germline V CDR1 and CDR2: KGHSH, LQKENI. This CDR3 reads CASSPLLVFPSGTANTEAFF. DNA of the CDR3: TGTGCCAGCTCACCACTTTTAGTGTTCCCTTCCGGGACAGCGAACACTGAAGCTTTCTTT.